This TCR beta chain was recorded in a study of cytomegalovirus exposure and HLA in healthy donors. As to this clone: Its cognate antigen is unknown.

The study's findings and limits: A later analysis found that most CMV-associated TCR beta chains appeared HLA-restricted. A later analysis appeared to link common viral pathogens to several of the most significant clusters.

The PCR had 60 Vbeta and 13 Jbeta primers. Only in-frame clones appear in the TCRdb table, and some are missing; sequencing was by immunoSEQ multiplex PCR. The sample includes 250,000 to 350,000 clones, about nine tenths of them seen just once. CDR1 and CDR2 from the germline V gene are SGHTA and FQGTGA. The CDR3 extends over 16 amino acids. With V trimmed by 4 bases and J by 6 bases, 11 bases remained unmatched. The receptor's source is a man aged 40-55 years in good health and CMV-seropositive. The sequenced material came from PBMCs. The J gene is TRBJ2-7, the V gene TRBV7-3; 11 nucleotides align to TRBD1. The CDR3 here is CASSSQGGTGGREQYF. CDR3 DNA: TGTGCCAGCAGCTCCCAGGGCGGGACAGGGGGGCGCGAGCAGTACTTC.